This note documents a single T cell receptor beta chain sequence. No cognate antigen has been identified for it. Base qualities are not at hand, and no much larger clone is one base apart. As encoded in the germline V gene, CDR1 is MGHDK while CDR2 is SYGVNS. The CDR3 spans 14 residues, from the cysteine through the phenylalanine. Just CDR3 DNA is preserved here, 42 bases in frame from base 1. Trimming accounts for 5 bases at V and 5 bases at J, while the number of junction bases matched to no gene is 7. Profiling of TCR beta VDJ combinations and CDR3 sequences used genomic DNA as the template. TCR repertoire sequencing was run on an Illumina HiSeq 2000. From the authors' description of their analysis: TRBV/TRBJ rearrangement plots, CDR3 size and DJ length profiles, and Simpson's diversity index were used to assess repertoires. The most abundant DNA sequence in the deep sequencing data was taken as the immunodominant clone. CDR3 amino acid sequences were checked for sharing between subjects and were compared against published repertoires and the VDJdb database. TCRdb took the public reads, trimmed them with fastp at Q25, ran MiXCR for clone calling and kept in-frame beta chains. Entries are consolidated by CDR3 protein sequence, retaining the most common genes and DNA. TCRdb, not the authors, supplied the V and J calls. Present in this sample are some 170,000 distinct CDR3 sequences, more than 45% of which were seen just once. 1.1% of the sample rests with the top ten.

These data come from a study of CD8+CD57+ T cells in acquired aplastic anemia (dated by TCRdb to 2017 to 2018). In terms of the full investigation: On average, sorted CD4+ and CD8+ cells yielded approximately 3 ug of extracted DNA, with a range of roughly 0.19 to 27.4 ug. CD8+CD57+ expansion was defined as a frequency above the mean frequency observed in healthy subjects. General conclusions and limits of the study: About 30 CD8+ CDR3 sequences were found to be shared between patients and controls, but these sequences appeared to be highly expressed in patients and within the immunodominant clones of the patients. Between patients and healthy controls, no significant difference in CD8+ Simpson's diversity was found (P=0.060).

Expansion of CD8+CD57+ cells had been shown by flow cytometry in the patients chosen for sequencing. Every patient had a diagnosis of severe acquired aplastic anemia based on International Study of Aplastic Anemia and Agranulocytosis and Camitta criteria. Patients had received no therapy at the time of blood sampling. TCR repertoires of sorted CD4+ and CD8+ blood T cells from severe aplastic anemia patients and healthy subjects were deep-sequenced in the study. In the USA, patient enrollment took place under clinicaltrials.gov protocols 00001620, 01623167, 00001397, 00071045, 00081523 and 00961064. Ficoll-Paque density gradient centrifugation was used to isolate peripheral blood mononuclear cells. Before DNA extraction, CD4+ and CD8+ T cells were sorted with FACS or magnetic beads.

The sequence came from a human donor with aplastic anemia. The rearrangement joined TRBV25-1 to TRBJ2-7, with 9 bases matching TRBD1. Sequenced input: sorted CD4+, CD8+, or CD8+CD57+ T cells (not recorded which) from PBMCs. In nucleotide form, the sequence is TGTGCCAGCAGTCCCGGGACAGGGTCCAACGAGCAGTACTTC. The translation is CASSPGTGSNEQYF.